These 13 T cell receptor beta chains were all obtained from the same sample, sequenced in a study of T cell responses to AZD1222 COVID-19 vaccine. The table came from immunoSEQ multiplex PCR; TCRdb's copy has only in-frame clones and leaves some out. This sample has roughly 77,000 clones, with 92% found just once. The sample in question was peripheral blood, obtained 28 days after the second AZD1222 dose. All receptors derive from an adult who received the AZD1222 COVID-19 vaccine.

Concerning this clone itself: At one end the junction does not follow the germline gene, possibly because of a read error. This sample also contains other DNA sequences that code for the same CDR3. V and J are TRBV7-2 and TRBJ1-2; D unresolved. Germline V gives CDR1 SGHTA, CDR2 FQGNSA. This CDR3 contains 14 residues. CDR3 loop: CASSLDGRNYGYTF. For the CDR3, the DNA is TGTGCCAGCAGCTTAGACGGCAGGAACTATGGCTACACCTTT. The complete variable domain, with remaining parts taken from reference TRBV7-2 and TRBJ1-2, reads GAGVSQSPSNKVTEKGKDVELRCDPISGHTALYWYRQSLGQGLEFLIYFQGNSAPDKSGLPSDRFSAERTGGSVSTLTIQRTQQEDSAVYLCASSLDGRNYGYTFGSGTRLTVV.

The rearrangement joins TRBV27 to TRBJ1-3, with a possible D match to TRBD1 (5 bases). In germline, CDR1 is MNHEY, CDR2 SMNVEV (reference sequence). V lost 5 bases, J lost 2 bases, and 10 bases lay in between. CDR3 length: 14 amino acids. CDR3 DNA: TGTGCCAGCAGTCGCGGGGGAACTGGAAACACCATATATTTT. The encoded protein is CASSRGGTGNTIYF.

V usage is TRBV6-1 and J usage is TRBJ1-2, with 8 bases that match TRBD1. V shed 1 base and J 5 bases; nucleotides not matched to a gene: 3. The CDR3 loop spans 14 amino acids. Germline V gene lookup returns CDR1 MNHNS and CDR2 SASEGT. The CDR3 DNA reads as TGTGCCAGCAGTGAAGTTCGGACAGGGTATGGCTACACCTTC. It codes for CASSEVRTGYGYTF.

In its sample, this clone was seen once. The V and J genes are TRBV3-1 (or the pseudogene TRBV3-2) and TRBJ2-1; D possibly corresponds to TRBD2 (6 bases). The CDR3 consists of 14 residues. CDR1 is LGHDT, CDR2 YNNKEL, per germline (reference sequence). V lost 2 bases to trimming and J lost 8 bases, with 13 bases between them. The CDR3 DNA reads TGTGCCAGCAGCCAAATCGGAGGGCCGGATGAGCAGTTCTTC. Translation: CASSQIGGPDEQFF.

This chain connects TRBV9 to TRBJ2-2, with D perhaps TRBD1 (6 bases). V lost 3 bases and J 5 bases, leaving 8 bases between the germline ends. The CDR3 is 13 residues long. Germline CDR1 and CDR2: SGDLS and YYNGEE. The CDR3 DNA reads TGTGCCAGCAGCGCTCAGGGGACCGGGGAGCTGTTTTTT. This codes for CASSAQGTGELFF.

The chain has TRBV21-1 and TRBJ1-5; TRBD1, as called in the table, went unchecked against the DNA. TRBV21-1 constitutes a pseudogene. The CDR3 runs to 13 residues. CDR3 sequence reads: CASSSRGRQPQHF. In DNA form, the CDR3 reads TGTGCCAGCAGCTCCAGGGGGCGCCAGCCCCAGCATTTT.

V usage is TRBV5-6 and J usage is TRBJ2-7, with D perhaps being TRBD1 or TRBD2 (5 bases each). Trimming stripped 4 bases from V and 3 bases from J, with 11 bases between. Germline loops: CDR1 SGHDT, CDR2 YYEEEE. This CDR3 is 13 amino acids long. The DNA of the CDR3 is TGTGCCAGCAGCCCCGGGACGATCTACGAGCAGTACTTC. Translated, it gives CASSPGTIYEQYF.

The rearrangement uses TRBV9 and TRBJ2-7; 14 bases fit TRBD2. V lost 0 bases, J lost 7 bases, and 9 bases stayed unmatched. The CDR3 covers 17 residues. Germline-derived CDR1 and CDR2 are SGDLS and YYNGEE. This CDR3 is CASSVGTSGRTLIEQYF. The CDR3, as DNA: TGTGCCAGCAGCGTAGGGACTAGCGGGAGGACGCTAATAGAGCAGTACTTC.

V gene TRBV2 combines with J gene TRBJ2-3, with a weak D call TRBD2 (5 bases). The CDR3 spans 11 residues. Germline V gene data show CDR1 as SNHLY and CDR2 as FYNNEI. The V end was cut by 9 bases, the J end by 5 bases, with 9 bases between. The CDR3: CARAVRDTQYF. The CDR3 DNA is TGTGCCAGAGCGGTGAGAGATACGCAGTATTTT.

The V call is TRBV18, the J call TRBJ1-1; TRBD1 matches at 7 bases. Germline V lookup: CDR1 KGHSH, CDR2 LQKENI. J was trimmed by 4 bases and V by 6 bases; bases with no gene match: 5. The CDR3 spans 13 residues. The CDR3, as DNA: TGTGCCAGCTCCCCGCAGGGGGGCACTGAAGCTTTCTTT. Amino acids: CASSPQGGTEAFF.

The chain carries TRBV11-3 and TRBJ2-2, with D uncertain. Germline CDR1 and CDR2: SGHNT and YENEEA. V gave up 1 base and J gave up 5 bases, with 5 bases separating them. The CDR3 totals 13 residues. This chain's CDR3 is CASSLALTGELFF. The CDR3 DNA sequence: TGTGCCAGCAGCTTAGCGCTTACCGGGGAGCTGTTTTTT.

This clone showed up just once. This rearrangement joins TRBV28 to TRBJ1-1, with D possibly TRBD1 on 5 matching bases. The CDR3 contains 14 residues. Germline assignment: CDR1 MDHEN and CDR2 SYDVKM. V lost 4 bases and J lost 3, with 12 bases in between. The DNA of the CDR3 is TGTGCCAGCAGTTCACCGGGACTTTACACTGAAGCTTTCTTT. It translates to CASSSPGLYTEAFF. The full variable domain, its missing parts supplied by reference TRBV28 and TRBJ1-1, is DVKVTQSSRYLVKRTGEKVFLECVQDMDHENMFWYRQDPGLGLRLIYFSYDVKMKEKGDIPEGYSVSREKKERFSLILESASTNQTSMYLCASSSPGLYTEAFFGQGTRLTVV.

This clone was seen a single time. The gene calls are TRBV5-1 and TRBJ1-4, with TRBD1 matching 7 bases. The CDR3 consists of 15 residues. In germline, CDR1 is SGHRS, CDR2 YFSETQ. V lost 1 base and J lost 1; bases outside the gene matches: 1. Here the CDR3 reads CASSLRGQTNEKLFF. CDR3 DNA sequence: TGCGCCAGCAGCTTGAGGGGGCAAACTAATGAAAAACTGTTTTTT.